What follows describes a single T cell receptor beta chain. The antigen is not known. MiXCR, run by TCRdb on the RT-PCR reads, gives a single entry per CDR3 protein. The repertoire consists of 250,000 to 350,000 distinct CDR3 sequences, with around 20% occurring once and the leading ten covering 10%. These data originate in a study of response to subunit inactivated influenza vaccine. Study-level findings and limits: Seasonal influenza vaccination, on each occasion, was suggested by the authors to recruit few new T cells.

The source material was PBMCs from blood, sampled about 20 months after vaccination. This TCR was recovered from a man aged 50-75 years who received an inactivated influenza vaccine.

The CDR3 DNA sequence: TGTGCCAGCAGTGACCCGGGACTAGTTATAGATACGCAGTATTTT. Amino acids: CASSDPGLVIDTQYF. The genes are TRBV6-4 and TRBJ2-3; 8 bases fit TRBD2. J lost 5 bases, V lost 2 bases, and 6 bases had no gene match. From germline, CDR1 is MRHNA and CDR2 SNTAGT. This CDR3 contains 15 residues.